This T cell receptor (beta chain) was captured by sequencing in a study of blood T cell repertoires in COVID-19. TCRdb keeps only in-frame clones here, not all; method: immunoSEQ multiplex PCR. Of about 220,000 clones listed, more than 85% are singletons. Seattle patients were enrolled while actively infected and followed longitudinally. Sequencing was done on a sample of peripheral blood. The TCR comes from a woman aged 50 to 60 with COVID-19, enrolled during active disease.

CDR3 sequence reads: CASGSYGGEKLFF. The DNA of the CDR3 is TGTGCCAGTGGGTCTTACGGAGGTGAAAAACTGTTTTTT. This chain uses TRBV19 with TRBJ1-4; D unclear. Germline CDR1 LNHDA, CDR2 SQIVND (reference sequence). V was trimmed by 8 bases and J by 7 bases, leaving 14 bases between them. This CDR3 has 13 amino acids.